This TCR beta chain was captured by sequencing in a study of OX40 agonist ivuxolimab in advanced cancers. Broader study findings: Low normalized T-cell clonal expansion was also seen in some nonresponders. At 0.1 to 3.0 mg/kg, clonal expansion of CD4+ and CD8+ blood T cells had occurred by week 6.

The CDR3 totals 14 residues. Germline V CDR1 and CDR2: LNHDA, SQIVND (reference sequence). Trimming took 7 bases from V and 8 from J; bases not matched to a gene: 6. Clones were sequenced by immunoSEQ multiplex PCR, and TCRdb holds only the in-frame ones, with some missing. Among tens of thousands of clones listed, around 90% were seen once. Of note for this clone: The antigen remains undetermined.

The material sequenced was CD4+ or CD8+ T cells sorted from blood, taken in a trial of the OX40 agonist ivuxolimab. This chain links TRBV19 with TRBJ2-1, with 12 bases matching TRBD1. The TCR was taken from an adult with an advanced solid tumor such as melanoma, head and neck, liver or kidney cancer. Written as DNA, the CDR3 is TGTGCCAGTACCCGGGACAGGGGGCTCGATGAGCAGTTCTTC. Amino acid sequence: CASTRDRGLDEQFF.